Included here is one T cell receptor beta chain sequence, with context. The antigen is unknown. Germline CDR1 is SGHTA and CDR2 is FQGNSA. The CDR3 is 17 amino acids. The V segment lost 6 bases and the J segment 0 bases; nucleotides outside the gene matches: 10. The data belong to a study of T-cell reconstitution after alpha-beta-depleted transplantation in children. Overall study findings and caveats: By one year post-transplant, T-cell counts and diversity largely arose from T cells that were newly produced.

Preparation of the TCRbeta library was carried out with unique molecular identifiers. TCRdb itself ran the PCR reads through MiXCR, one entry per CDR3 protein. Of approximately 1,000,000 distinct CDR3 sequences detected, about 31% appear once; the ten largest clones hold over 25%. This clonotype originated in a boy less than two years old who had a stem cell transplant for SCID, so the T cells may come from the graft donor. The sample was PBMCs, mostly from graft donor cells, taken 360 days after TCRalphabeta/CD19-depleted stem cell transplant. V is TRBV7-2 and J is TRBJ2-2; TRBD2 agrees at 7 bases. CDR3 region: CASSLRGLAANTGELFF. For the CDR3, the DNA is TGTGCCAGCAGTCTACGAGGGCTAGCGGCGAACACCGGGGAGCTGTTTTTT.